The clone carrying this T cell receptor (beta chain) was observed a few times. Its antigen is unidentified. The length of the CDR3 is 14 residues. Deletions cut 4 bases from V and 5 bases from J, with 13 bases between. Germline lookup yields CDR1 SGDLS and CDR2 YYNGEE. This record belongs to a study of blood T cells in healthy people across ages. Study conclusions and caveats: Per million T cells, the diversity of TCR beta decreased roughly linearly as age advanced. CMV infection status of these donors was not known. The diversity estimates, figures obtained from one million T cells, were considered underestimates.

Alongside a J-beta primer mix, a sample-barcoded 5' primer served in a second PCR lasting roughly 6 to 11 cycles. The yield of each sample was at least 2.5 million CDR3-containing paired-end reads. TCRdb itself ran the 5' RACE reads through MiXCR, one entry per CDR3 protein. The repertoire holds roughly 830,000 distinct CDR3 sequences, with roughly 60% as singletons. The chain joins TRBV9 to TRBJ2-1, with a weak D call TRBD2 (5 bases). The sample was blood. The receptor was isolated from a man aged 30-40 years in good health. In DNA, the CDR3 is TGTGCCAGCAGCCCCCAAAGCGGAAACAATGAGCAGTTCTTC. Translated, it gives CASSPQSGNNEQFF.